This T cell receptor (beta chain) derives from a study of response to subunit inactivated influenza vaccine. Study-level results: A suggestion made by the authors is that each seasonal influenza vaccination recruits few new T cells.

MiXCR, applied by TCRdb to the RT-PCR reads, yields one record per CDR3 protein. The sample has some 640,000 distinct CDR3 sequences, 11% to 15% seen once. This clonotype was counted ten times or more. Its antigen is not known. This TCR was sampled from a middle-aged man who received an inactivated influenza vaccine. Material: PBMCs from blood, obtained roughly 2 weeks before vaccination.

This CDR3 reads CASSWGFAPTYEQYF. The DNA for the CDR3 is TGTGCCAGCAGCTGGGGTTTTGCGCCAACCTACGAGCAGTACTTC. The chain has TRBV5-6 and TRBJ2-7, with unresolved D. The CDR3 runs to 15 residues. In germline, CDR1 is SGHDT, CDR2 YYEEEE. V was trimmed by 3 bases and J by 2 bases, leaving 15 bases between them.